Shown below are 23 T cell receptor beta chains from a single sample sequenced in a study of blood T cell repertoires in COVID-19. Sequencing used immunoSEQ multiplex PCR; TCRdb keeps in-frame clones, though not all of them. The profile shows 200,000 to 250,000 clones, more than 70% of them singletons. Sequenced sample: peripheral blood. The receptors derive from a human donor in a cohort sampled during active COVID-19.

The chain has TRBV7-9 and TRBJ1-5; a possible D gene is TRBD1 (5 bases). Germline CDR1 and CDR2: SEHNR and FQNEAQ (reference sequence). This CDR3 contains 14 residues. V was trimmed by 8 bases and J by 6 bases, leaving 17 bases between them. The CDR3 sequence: CASLSGGGSQPQHF. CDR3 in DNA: TGTGCCAGCCTTTCCGGGGGGGGGTCTCAGCCCCAGCATTTT.

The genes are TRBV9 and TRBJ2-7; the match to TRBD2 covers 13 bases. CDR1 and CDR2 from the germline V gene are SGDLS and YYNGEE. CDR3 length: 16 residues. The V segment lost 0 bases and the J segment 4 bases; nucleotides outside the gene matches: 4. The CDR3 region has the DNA TGTGCCAGCAGCGTAGGACTAGCGGGAGGATTTTACGAGCAGTACTTC. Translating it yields CASSVGLAGGFYEQYF. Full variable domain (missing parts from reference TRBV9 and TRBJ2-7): DSGVTQTPKHLITATGQRVTLRCSPRSGDLSVYWYQQSLDQGLQFLIQYYNGEERAKGNILERFSAQQFPDLHSELNLSSLELGDSALYFCASSVGLAGGFYEQYFGPGTRLTVT.

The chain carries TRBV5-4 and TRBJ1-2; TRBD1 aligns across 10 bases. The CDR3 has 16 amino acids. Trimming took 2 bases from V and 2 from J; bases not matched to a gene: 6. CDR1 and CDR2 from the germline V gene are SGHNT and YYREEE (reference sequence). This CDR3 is CASSLSGQGINYGYTF. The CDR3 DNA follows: TGTGCCAGCAGCTTATCGGGACAGGGGATAAACTATGGCTACACCTTC.

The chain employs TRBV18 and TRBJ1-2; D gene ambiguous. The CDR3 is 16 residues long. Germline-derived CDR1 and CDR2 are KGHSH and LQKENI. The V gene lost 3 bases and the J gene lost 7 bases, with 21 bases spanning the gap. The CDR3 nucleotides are TGTGCCAGCTCACCGTTCGGAAATACTAACGCTGGTGGCTACACCTTC. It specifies CASSPFGNTNAGGYTF.

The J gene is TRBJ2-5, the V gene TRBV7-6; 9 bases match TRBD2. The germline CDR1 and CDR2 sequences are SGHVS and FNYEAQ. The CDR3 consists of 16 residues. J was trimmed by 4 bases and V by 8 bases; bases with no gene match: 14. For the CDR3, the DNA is TGTGCCAGCCGCCGCGGGGCGGGGGGGCCCCGAGAGACCCAGTACTTC. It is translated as CASRRGAGGPRETQYF.

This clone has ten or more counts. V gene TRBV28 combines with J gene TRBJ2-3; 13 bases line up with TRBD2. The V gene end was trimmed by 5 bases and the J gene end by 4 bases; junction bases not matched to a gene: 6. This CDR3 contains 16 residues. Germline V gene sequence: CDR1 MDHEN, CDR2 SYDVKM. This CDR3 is CASSPRTSGSPDTQYF. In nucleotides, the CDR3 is TGTGCCAGCAGTCCAAGGACTAGCGGGAGCCCAGATACGCAGTATTTT.

The CDR3 nucleotides read TGTGCCATCAGTGAGTCTCGAGGGGGCACTGAAGCTTTCTTT. It is translated as CAISESRGGTEAFF. The chain carries TRBV10-3 and TRBJ1-1; tentative D call: TRBD1 (6 bases). The V gene's germline CDR1 is ENHRY and CDR2 SYGVKD. V was trimmed by 0 bases and J by 4 bases, leaving 9 bases between them. The CDR3 is made up of 14 amino acids.

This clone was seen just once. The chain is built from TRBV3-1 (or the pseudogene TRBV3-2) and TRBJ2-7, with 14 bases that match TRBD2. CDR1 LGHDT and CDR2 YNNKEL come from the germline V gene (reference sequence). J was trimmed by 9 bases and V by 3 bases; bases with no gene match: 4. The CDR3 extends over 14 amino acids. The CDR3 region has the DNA TGTGCCAGCAGCCAGGGACTAGCGGGGGAAGGGCAGTACTTC. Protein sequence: CASSQGLAGEGQYF.

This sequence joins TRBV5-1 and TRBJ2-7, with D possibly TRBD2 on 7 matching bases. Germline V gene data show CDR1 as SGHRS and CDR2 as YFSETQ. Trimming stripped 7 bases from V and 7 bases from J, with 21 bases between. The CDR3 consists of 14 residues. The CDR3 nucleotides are TGCGCCAGCGCCAGTCGCGGGGGCAGCTGGGAGCAGTACTTC. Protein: CASASRGGSWEQYF. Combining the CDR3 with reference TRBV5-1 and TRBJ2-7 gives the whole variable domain KAGVTQTPRYLIKTRGQQVTLSCSPISGHRSVSWYQQTPGQGLQFLFEYFSETQRNKGNFPGRFSGRQFSNSRSEMNVSTLELGDSALYLCASASRGGSWEQYFGPGTRLTVT.

DNA for the CDR3: TGTGCCAGCAGCTTGGACGGGAACACTAATGAAAAACTGTTTTTT. This encodes CASSLDGNTNEKLFF. This chain uses TRBV5-5 with TRBJ1-4, with D uncertain. This CDR3 has 15 amino acids. Germline CDR1 SGHKS, CDR2 YYEKEE (reference sequence). Trimming shortened V by 0 bases and J by 2 bases, and 8 bases separated the two germline ends. The full variable domain, in which reference TRBV5-5 and TRBJ1-4 provide the parts outside the CDR3, is DAGVTQSPTHLIKTRGQQVTLRCSPISGHKSVSWYQQVLGQGPQFIFQYYEKEERGRGNFPDRFSARQFPNYSSELNVNALLLGDSALYLCASSLDGNTNEKLFFGSGTQLSVL.

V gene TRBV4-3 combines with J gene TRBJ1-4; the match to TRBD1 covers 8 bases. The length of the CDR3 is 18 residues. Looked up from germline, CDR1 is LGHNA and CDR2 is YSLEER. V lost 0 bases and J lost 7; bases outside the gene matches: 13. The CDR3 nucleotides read TGCGCCAGCAGCCAAGATGAGGAATGGGGCAGGGGGCTTGAAAAACTGTTTTTT. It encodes CASSQDEEWGRGLEKLFF.

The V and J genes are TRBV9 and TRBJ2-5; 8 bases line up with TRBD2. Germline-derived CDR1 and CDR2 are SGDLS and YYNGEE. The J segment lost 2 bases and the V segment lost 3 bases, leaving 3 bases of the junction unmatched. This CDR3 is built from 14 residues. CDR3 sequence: CASSASGWQETQYF. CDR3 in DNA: TGTGCCAGCAGCGCTAGCGGGTGGCAAGAGACCCAGTACTTC.

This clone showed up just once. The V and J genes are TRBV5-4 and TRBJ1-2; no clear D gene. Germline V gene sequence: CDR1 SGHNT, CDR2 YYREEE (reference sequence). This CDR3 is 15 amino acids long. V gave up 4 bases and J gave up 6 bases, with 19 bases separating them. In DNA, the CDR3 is TGTGCCAGCAGCCGGGGTGGAGGGCAGTACCATGGCTACACCTTC. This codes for CASSRGGGQYHGYTF. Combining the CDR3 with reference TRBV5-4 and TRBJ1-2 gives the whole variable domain ETGVTQSPTHLIKTRGQQVTLRCSSQSGHNTVSWYQQALGQGPQFIFQYYREEENGRGNFPPRFSGLQFPNYSSELNVNALELDDSALYLCASSRGGGQYHGYTFGSGTRLTVV.

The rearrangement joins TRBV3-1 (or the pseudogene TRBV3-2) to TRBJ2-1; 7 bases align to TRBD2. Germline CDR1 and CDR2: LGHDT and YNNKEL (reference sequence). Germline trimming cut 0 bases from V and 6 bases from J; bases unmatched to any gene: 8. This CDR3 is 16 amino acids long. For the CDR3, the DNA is TGTGCCAGCAGCCAAGATAGCGGGCGAAGGCGCAATGAGCAGTTCTTC. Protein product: CASSQDSGRRRNEQFF.

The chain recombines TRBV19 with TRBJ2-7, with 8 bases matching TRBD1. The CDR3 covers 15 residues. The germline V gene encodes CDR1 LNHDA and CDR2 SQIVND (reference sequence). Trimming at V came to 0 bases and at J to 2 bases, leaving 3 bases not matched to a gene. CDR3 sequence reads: CASSIEGTGAYEQYF. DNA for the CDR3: TGTGCCAGTAGTATAGAGGGGACAGGAGCCTACGAGCAGTACTTC.

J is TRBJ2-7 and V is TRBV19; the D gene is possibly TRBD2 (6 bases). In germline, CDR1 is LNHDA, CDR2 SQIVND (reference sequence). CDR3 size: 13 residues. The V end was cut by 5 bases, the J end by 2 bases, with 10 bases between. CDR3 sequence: CASSPGLPYEQYF. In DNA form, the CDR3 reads TGTGCCAGTAGTCCGGGACTTCCCTACGAGCAGTACTTC.

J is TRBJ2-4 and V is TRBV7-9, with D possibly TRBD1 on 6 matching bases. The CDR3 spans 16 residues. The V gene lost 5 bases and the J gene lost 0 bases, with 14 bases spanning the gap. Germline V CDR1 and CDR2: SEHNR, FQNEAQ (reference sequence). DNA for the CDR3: TGTGCCAGCAGCCCGCAGGGGCCGCGAGCCAAAAACATTCAGTACTTC. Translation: CASSPQGPRAKNIQYF. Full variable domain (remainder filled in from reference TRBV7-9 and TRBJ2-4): DTGVSQNPRHKITKRGQNVTFRCDPISEHNRLYWYRQTLGQGPEFLTYFQNEAQLEKSRLLSDRFSAERPKGSFSTLEIQRTEQGDSAMYLCASSPQGPRAKNIQYFGAGTRLSVL.

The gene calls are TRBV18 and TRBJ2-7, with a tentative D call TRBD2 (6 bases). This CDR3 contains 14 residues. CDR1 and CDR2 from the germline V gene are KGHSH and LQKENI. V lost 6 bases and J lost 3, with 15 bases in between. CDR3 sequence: CASSGGLPRYEQYF. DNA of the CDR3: TGTGCCAGCTCGGGGGGACTCCCCCGCTACGAGCAGTACTTC. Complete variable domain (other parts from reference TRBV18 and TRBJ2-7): NAGVMQNPRHLVRRRGQEARLRCSPMKGHSHVYWYRQLPEEGLKFMVYLQKENIIDESGMPKERFSAEFPKEGPSILRIQQVVRGDSAAYFCASSGGLPRYEQYFGPGTRLTVT.

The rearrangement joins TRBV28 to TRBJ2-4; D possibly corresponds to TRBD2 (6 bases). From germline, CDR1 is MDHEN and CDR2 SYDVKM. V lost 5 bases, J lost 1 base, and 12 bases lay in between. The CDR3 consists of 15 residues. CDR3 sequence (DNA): TGTGCCAGCAGTGGGGGGAGTCTCGCCAAAAACATTCAGTACTTC. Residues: CASSGGSLAKNIQYF.

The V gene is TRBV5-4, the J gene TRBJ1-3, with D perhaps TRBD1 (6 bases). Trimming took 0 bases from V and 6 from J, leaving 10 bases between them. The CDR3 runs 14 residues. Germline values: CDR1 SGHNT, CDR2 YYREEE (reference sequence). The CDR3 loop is CASSLEPGQNTIYF. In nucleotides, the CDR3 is TGTGCCAGCAGCTTGGAACCGGGACAAAACACCATATATTTT.

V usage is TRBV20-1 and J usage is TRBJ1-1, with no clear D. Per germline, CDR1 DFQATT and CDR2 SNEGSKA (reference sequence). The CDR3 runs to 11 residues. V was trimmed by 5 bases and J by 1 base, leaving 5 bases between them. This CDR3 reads CSAYWNTEAFF. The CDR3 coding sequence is TGCAGTGCTTATTGGAACACTGAAGCTTTCTTT.

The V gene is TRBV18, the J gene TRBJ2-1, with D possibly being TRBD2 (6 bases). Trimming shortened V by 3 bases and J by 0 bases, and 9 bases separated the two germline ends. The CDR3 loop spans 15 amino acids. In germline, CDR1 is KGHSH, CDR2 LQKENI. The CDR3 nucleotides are TGTGCCAGCTCACCCCCGGGACTCTCCTACAATGAGCAGTTCTTC. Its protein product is CASSPPGLSYNEQFF.

CDR3 loop: CASSQGGLTPFF. For the CDR3, the DNA is TGTGCCAGCAGCCAAGGGGGGCTTACCCCTTTCTTT. The chain joins TRBV14 to TRBJ1-1, with D possibly TRBD1 on 6 matching bases. CDR3 length: 12 amino acids. Germline assignment: CDR1 SGHDN and CDR2 FVKESK. V dropped 1 base and J dropped 12 bases, with 12 bases sitting between them.